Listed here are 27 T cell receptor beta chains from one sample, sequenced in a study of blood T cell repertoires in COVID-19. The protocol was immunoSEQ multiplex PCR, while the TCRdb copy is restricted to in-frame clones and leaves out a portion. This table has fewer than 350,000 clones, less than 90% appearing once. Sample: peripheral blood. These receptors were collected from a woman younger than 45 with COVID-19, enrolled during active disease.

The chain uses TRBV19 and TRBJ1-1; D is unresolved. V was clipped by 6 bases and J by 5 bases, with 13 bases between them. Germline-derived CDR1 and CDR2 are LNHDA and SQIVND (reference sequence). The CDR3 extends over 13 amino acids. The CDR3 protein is CASSPRPGTEAFF. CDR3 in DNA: TGTGCCAGTAGCCCCCGCCCCGGGACTGAAGCTTTCTTT.

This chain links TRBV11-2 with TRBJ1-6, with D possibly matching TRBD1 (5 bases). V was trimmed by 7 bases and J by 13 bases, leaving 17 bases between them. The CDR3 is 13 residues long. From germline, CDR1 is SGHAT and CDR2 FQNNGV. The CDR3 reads CASTSWGLGPLHF. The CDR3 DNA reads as TGTGCCAGCACCTCGTGGGGCTTGGGCCCCCTCCACTTT.

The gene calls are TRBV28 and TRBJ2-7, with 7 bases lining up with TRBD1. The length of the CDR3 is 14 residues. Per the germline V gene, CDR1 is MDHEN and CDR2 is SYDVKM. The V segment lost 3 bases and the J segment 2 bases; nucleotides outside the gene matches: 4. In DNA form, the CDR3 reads TGTGCCAGCAGTTTGCCCGGGACAGCCTACGAGCAGTACTTC. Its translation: CASSLPGTAYEQYF.

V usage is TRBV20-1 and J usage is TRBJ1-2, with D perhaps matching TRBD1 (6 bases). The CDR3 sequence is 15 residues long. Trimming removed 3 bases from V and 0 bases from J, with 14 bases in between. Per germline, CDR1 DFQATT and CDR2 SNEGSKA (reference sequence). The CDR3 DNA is TGCAGTGCTAGTCGGGGGGCCAGAGCTAACTATGGCTACACCTTC. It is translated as CSASRGARANYGYTF.

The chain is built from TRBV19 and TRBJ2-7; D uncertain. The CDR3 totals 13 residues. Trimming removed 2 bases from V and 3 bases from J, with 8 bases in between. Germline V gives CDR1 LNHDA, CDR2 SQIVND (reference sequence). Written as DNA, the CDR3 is TGTGCCAGTAGTATAACCCACGGCTACGAGCAGTACTTC. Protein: CASSITHGYEQYF.

The DNA of the CDR3 is TGTGCCAGCAGTGAGGAGGGGGCGACTGAAGCTTTCTTT. This translates into CASSEEGATEAFF. This chain joins TRBV6-1 and TRBJ1-1; 7 nucleotides line up with TRBD1. CDR1 and CDR2 (germline): MNHNS, SASEGT. The V and J ends lost 3 bases and 5 bases, in that order; junction bases with no gene match: 3. This CDR3 contains 13 residues.

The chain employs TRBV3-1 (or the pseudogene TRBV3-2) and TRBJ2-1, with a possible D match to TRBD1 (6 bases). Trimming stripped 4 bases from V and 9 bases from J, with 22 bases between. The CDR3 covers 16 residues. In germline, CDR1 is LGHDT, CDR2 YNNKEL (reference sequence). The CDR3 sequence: CASSRELGPRGSEQFF. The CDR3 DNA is TGTGCCAGCAGCCGCGAGTTGGGACCGAGGGGGAGTGAGCAGTTCTTC.

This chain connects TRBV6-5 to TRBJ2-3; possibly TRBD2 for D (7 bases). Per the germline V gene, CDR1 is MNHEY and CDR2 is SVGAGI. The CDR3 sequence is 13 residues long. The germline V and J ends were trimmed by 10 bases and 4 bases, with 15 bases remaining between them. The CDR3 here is CATNEGGPDTQYF. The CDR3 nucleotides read TGTGCCACTAATGAGGGGGGGCCAGATACGCAGTATTTT.

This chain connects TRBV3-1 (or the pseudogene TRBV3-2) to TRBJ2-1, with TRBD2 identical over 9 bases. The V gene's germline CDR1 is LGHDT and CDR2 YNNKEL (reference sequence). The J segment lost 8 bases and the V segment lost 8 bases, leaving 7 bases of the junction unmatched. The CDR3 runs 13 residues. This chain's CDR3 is CASGTRGGHEQFF. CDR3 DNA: TGTGCCAGCGGAACGCGGGGGGGACATGAGCAGTTCTTC.

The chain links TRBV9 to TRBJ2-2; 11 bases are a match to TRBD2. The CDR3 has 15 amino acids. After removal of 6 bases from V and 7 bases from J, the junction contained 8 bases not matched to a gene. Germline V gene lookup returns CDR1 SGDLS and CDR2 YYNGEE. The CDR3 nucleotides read TGTGCCAGCAACCAACTAGCGGGGGTGGGCGGGGAGCTGTTTTTT. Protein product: CASNQLAGVGGELFF.

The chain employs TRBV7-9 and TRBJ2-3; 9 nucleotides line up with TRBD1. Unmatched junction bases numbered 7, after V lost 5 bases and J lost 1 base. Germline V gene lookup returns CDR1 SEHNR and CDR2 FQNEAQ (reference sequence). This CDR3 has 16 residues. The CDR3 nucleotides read TGTGCCAGCAGCATCTCGACAGGGGGGGGCACAGATACGCAGTATTTT. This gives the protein CASSISTGGGTDTQYF.

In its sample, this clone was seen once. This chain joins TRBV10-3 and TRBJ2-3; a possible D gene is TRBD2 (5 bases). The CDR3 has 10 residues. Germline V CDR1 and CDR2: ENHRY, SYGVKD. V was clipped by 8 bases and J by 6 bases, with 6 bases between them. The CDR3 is CAIGGDTQYF. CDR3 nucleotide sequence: TGTGCCATCGGCGGGGATACGCAGTATTTT.

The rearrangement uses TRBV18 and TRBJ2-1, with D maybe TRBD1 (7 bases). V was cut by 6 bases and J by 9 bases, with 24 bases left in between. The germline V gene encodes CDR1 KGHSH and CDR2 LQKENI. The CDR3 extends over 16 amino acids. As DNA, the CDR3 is TGTGCCAGCTCTCGAATGACAGGGCCCCTGGGAGGTGAGCAGTTCTTC. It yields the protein CASSRMTGPLGGEQFF.

CDR3 loop: CASSQGYASGLNTGELFF. The CDR3 DNA follows: TGCGCCAGCAGCCAAGGGTATGCTAGCGGGTTGAACACCGGGGAGCTGTTTTTT. The genes are TRBV4-1 and TRBJ2-2; 8 nucleotides line up with TRBD2. This CDR3 is 18 amino acids long. The ends lost 1 base at V and 1 base at J; junction bases unmatched: 8. Germline CDR1 reads MGHRA; CDR2 reads YSYEKL.

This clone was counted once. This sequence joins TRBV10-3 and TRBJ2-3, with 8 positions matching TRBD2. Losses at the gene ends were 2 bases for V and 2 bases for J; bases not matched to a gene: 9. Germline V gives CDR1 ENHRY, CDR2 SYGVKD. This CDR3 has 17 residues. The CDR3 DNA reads TGTGCCATCAGTGAGATCCAGCGGGGGTATTACACAGATACGCAGTATTTT. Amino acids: CAISEIQRGYYTDTQYF.

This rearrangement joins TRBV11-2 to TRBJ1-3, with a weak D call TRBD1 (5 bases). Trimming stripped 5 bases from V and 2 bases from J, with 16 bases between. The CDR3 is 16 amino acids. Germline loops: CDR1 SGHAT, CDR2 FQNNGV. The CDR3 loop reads CASSAGTVDTGNTIYF. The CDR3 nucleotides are TGTGCCAGCAGCGCCGGGACTGTTGATACTGGAAACACCATATATTTT.

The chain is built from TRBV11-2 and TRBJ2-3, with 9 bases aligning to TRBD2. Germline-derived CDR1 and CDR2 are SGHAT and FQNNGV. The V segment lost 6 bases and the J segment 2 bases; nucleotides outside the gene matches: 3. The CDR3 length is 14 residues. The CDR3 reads CASRLAGYTDTQYF. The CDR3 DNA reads TGTGCCAGCAGGCTAGCGGGGTACACAGATACGCAGTATTTT.

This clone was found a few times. The CDR3 spells CASSAGTADQPQHF. For the CDR3, the DNA is TGTGCCAGCAGCGCCGGGACAGCGGATCAGCCCCAGCATTTT. This chain joins TRBV9 and TRBJ1-5; 7 bases are a match to TRBD1. The CDR3 runs to 14 residues. Germline V gene sequence: CDR1 SGDLS, CDR2 YYNGEE. V lost 3 bases, J lost 5 bases, and 5 bases stayed unmatched.

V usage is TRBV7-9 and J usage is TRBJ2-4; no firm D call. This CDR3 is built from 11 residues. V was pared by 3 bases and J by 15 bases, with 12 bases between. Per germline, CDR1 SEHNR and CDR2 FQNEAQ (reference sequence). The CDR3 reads CASSFLAARYF. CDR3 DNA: TGTGCCAGCAGCTTCTTGGCCGCTCGGTACTTC. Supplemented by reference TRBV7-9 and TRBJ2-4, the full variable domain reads DTGVSQNPRHKITKRGQNVTFRCDPISEHNRLYWYRQTLGQGPEFLTYFQNEAQLEKSRLLSDRFSAERPKGSFSTLEIQRTEQGDSAMYLCASSFLAARYFGAGTRLSVL.

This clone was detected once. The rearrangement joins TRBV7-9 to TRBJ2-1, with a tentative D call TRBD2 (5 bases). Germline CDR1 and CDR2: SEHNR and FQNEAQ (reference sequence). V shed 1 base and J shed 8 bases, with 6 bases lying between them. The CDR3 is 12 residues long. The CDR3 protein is CASSLEDYEQFF. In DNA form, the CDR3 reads TGTGCCAGCAGCTTAGAGGACTATGAGCAGTTCTTC.

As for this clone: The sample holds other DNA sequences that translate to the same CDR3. Written as DNA, the CDR3 is TGCGCCAGCAGCTTGGGCGGCGGGGGCTACGAGCAGTACTTC. Its translation is CASSLGGGGYEQYF. The chain carries TRBV5-1 and TRBJ2-7, with TRBD2 matching 7 bases. This CDR3 comprises 14 residues. Per the germline V gene, CDR1 is SGHRS and CDR2 is YFSETQ. Trimming removed 0 bases from V and 3 bases from J; junction bases left unmatched: 3.

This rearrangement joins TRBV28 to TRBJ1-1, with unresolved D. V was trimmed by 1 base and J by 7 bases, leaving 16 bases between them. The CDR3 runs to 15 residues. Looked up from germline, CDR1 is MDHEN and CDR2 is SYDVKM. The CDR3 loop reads CASSLLKVAGGEAFF. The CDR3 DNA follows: TGTGCCAGCAGTTTATTAAAGGTTGCAGGTGGTGAAGCTTTCTTT.

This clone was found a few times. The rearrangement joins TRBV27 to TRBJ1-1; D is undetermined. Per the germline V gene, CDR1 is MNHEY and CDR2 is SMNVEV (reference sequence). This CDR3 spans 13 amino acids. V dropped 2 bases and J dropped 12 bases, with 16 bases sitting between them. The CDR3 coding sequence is TGTGCCAGCAGTTTAAAAGTTGGTTTAGTGTCTTTCTTT. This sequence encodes CASSLKVGLVSFF.

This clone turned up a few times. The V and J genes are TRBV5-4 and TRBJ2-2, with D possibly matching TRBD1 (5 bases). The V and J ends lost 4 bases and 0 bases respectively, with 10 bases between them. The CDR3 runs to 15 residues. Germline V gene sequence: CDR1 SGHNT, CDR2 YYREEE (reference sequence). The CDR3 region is CASSPDTSNTGELFF. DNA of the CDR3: TGTGCCAGCAGCCCGGACACCTCGAACACCGGGGAGCTGTTTTTT.

The CDR3 here is CASSWRQGNQPQHF. CDR3 DNA: TGTGCCAGCAGTTGGAGACAGGGAAATCAGCCCCAGCATTTT. The gene calls are TRBV27 and TRBJ1-5, with 7 bases identical to TRBD1. Losses at the gene ends were 4 bases for V and 4 bases for J; bases not matched to a gene: 4. Germline V gene lookup returns CDR1 MNHEY and CDR2 SMNVEV (reference sequence). The CDR3 loop spans 14 amino acids.

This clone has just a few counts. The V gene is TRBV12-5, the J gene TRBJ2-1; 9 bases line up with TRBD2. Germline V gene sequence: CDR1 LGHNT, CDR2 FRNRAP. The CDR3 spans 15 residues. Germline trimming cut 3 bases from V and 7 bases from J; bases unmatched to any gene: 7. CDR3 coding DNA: TGTGCTAGTGGTTTATCTAGCGGGGCGCCTAATGAGCAGTTCTTC. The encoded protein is CASGLSSGAPNEQFF.

This chain's CDR3 is CASSQKQGIGYEQYF. In DNA, the CDR3 is TGCGCCAGCAGCCAGAAGCAGGGGATCGGGTACGAGCAGTACTTC. The V and J genes are TRBV4-1 and TRBJ2-7, with D maybe TRBD1 (6 bases). This CDR3 has 15 residues. CDR1 is MGHRA and CDR2 is YSYEKL in the germline V gene. V was clipped by 3 bases and J by 4 bases, with 16 bases between them.